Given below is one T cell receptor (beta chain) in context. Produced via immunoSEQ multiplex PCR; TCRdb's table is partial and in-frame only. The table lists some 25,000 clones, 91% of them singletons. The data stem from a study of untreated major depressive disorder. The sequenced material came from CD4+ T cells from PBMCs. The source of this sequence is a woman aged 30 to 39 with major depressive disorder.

The CDR3 bases are TGCAGCGTTCAGGGACAGGGGTCCCACGAGCAGTACTTC. This translates into CSVQGQGSHEQYF. The J gene is TRBJ2-7, the V gene TRBV29-1; TRBD1 matches at 10 bases. J gave up 5 bases and V 5 bases, and 6 bases lay outside the gene matches. The CDR3 extends over 13 amino acids. Germline V gene lookup returns CDR1 SQVTM and CDR2 ANQGSEA.